The 6 T cell receptor beta chains below were found in one sample sequenced in a study of blood T cell repertoires in COVID-19. TCRdb's copy holds only in-frame clones and misses some; the assay was immunoSEQ multiplex PCR. This table has about 78,000 clones, 90% appearing once. Sequencing was carried out using peripheral blood. These receptors all stem from an elderly woman with acute or convalescent COVID-19.

The chain uses TRBV5-6 and TRBJ2-6, with 9 bases fitting TRBD1. The V segment lost 4 bases and the J segment 2 bases; nucleotides outside the gene matches: 10. There are 18 residues in the CDR3. The germline CDR1 and CDR2 sequences are SGHDT and YYEEEE. CDR3 region: CASSLGTGLETGANVLTF. The CDR3 nucleotides are TGTGCCAGCAGCCTGGGGACAGGGCTTGAGACTGGGGCCAACGTCCTGACTTTC.

The rearrangement joins TRBV5-6 to TRBJ2-5, with 8 bases identical to TRBD1. The CDR3 sequence is 16 residues long. Germline V gives CDR1 SGHDT, CDR2 YYEEEE. V shed 0 bases and J 2 bases; nucleotides not matched to a gene: 6. CDR3 sequence reads: CASSLVVGQGQETQYF. CDR3 in DNA: TGTGCCAGCAGCTTGGTGGTCGGACAGGGTCAAGAGACCCAGTACTTC. Filled out from reference TRBV5-6 and TRBJ2-5, the complete variable domain reads DAGVTQSPTHLIKTRGQQVTLRCSPKSGHDTVSWYQQALGQGPQFIFQYYEEEERQRGNFPDRFSGHQFPNYSSELNVNALLLGDSALYLCASSLVVGQGQETQYFGPGTRLLVL.

The chain recombines TRBV19 with TRBJ2-2, with 10 bases fitting TRBD2. There are 14 residues in the CDR3. V trimming: 5 bases; J trimming: 6 bases; junction bases outside the gene matches: 3. Germline-derived CDR1 and CDR2 are LNHDA and SQIVND (reference sequence). The DNA for the CDR3 is TGTGCCAGTAGTTTCGGGACTAGCGCCGGGGAGCTGTTTTTT. Its translation: CASSFGTSAGELFF.

The rearrangement links TRBV4-1 to TRBJ1-5, with TRBD1 as a possible D gene (5 bases). Germline CDR1 MGHRA, CDR2 YSYEKL. The CDR3 length is 16 residues. V lost 1 base, J lost 2 bases, and 12 bases lay in between. CDR3 amino acids: CASSQGPGGGNQPQHF. The CDR3 DNA is TGCGCCAGCAGCCAAGGCCCGGGAGGGGGCAATCAGCCCCAGCATTTT.

V usage is TRBV5-1 and J usage is TRBJ1-2, with 12 bases fitting TRBD1. The CDR3 runs to 14 residues. The germline V gene encodes CDR1 SGHRS and CDR2 YFSETQ. Trimming took 4 bases from V and 7 from J; bases not matched to a gene: 5. The CDR3 reads CASSLGTGGVGYTF. As DNA, the CDR3 is TGCGCCAGCAGCCTGGGGACAGGGGGCGTTGGCTACACCTTC.

The J gene is TRBJ2-7, the V gene TRBV9, with 9 bases that match TRBD1. Trimming removed 4 bases from V and 2 bases from J; junction bases left unmatched: 7. Germline values: CDR1 SGDLS, CDR2 YYNGEE. CDR3 length: 15 residues. The CDR3 sequence: CASSTGTGYTYEQYF. CDR3 coding DNA: TGTGCCAGCAGCACCGGGACAGGGTATACCTACGAGCAGTACTTC.